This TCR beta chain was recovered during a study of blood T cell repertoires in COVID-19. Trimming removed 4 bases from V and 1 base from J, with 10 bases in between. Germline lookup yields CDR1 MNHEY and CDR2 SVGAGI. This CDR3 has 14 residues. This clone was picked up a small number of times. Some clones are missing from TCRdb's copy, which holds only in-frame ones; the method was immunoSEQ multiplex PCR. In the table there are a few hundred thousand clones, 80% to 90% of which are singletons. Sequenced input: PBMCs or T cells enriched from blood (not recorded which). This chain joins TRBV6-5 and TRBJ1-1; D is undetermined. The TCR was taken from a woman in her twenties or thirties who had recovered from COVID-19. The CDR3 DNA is TGTGCCAGCAGTTTCGGGTCTTCGAACACTGAAGCTTTCTTT. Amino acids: CASSFGSSNTEAFF.